This entry lists 28 T cell receptor beta chains sequenced from one sample in a study of CD8+ T cells in alopecia areata. Extraction of RNA preceded its reverse transcription into cDNA, which served as the sequencing template. Libraries were prepared by immunoSEQ multiplex PCR; TCRdb keeps only in-frame clonotypes and omits some of them. The repertoire holds under 150,000 clones, with less than 75% as singletons. Sequencing input: CD8+ T cells sorted from blood. All receptors come from a human donor in good health.

The chain employs TRBV7-9 and TRBJ2-1; 8 bases fit TRBD1. This CDR3 is 13 amino acids long. CDR1 SEHNR and CDR2 FQNEAQ come from the germline V gene (reference sequence). The junction had 3 bases not matched to a gene; V was cut back by 5 bases and J by 6 bases. CDR3 nucleotide sequence: TGTGCCAGCAGCCCCACAGGGGGCAATGAGCAGTTCTTC. Its translation: CASSPTGGNEQFF.

Only a few counts were recorded for this clone. V and J are TRBV2 and TRBJ2-7, with 7 positions matching TRBD1. CDR3 length: 14 residues. Germline assignment: CDR1 SNHLY and CDR2 FYNNEI. V was clipped by 7 bases and J by 3 bases; unmatched bases: 9. The CDR3 is CASTYGTDLYEQYF. In nucleotides, the CDR3 is TGTGCCAGCACCTACGGGACAGACCTCTACGAGCAGTACTTC.

The chain carries TRBV30 and TRBJ2-7, with a tentative D call TRBD1 (5 bases). Trimming stripped 1 base from V and 3 bases from J, with 10 bases between. Germline CDR1 GTSNPN, CDR2 SVGIG (reference sequence). The CDR3 is 13 amino acids. The CDR3: CAWSADSGYEQYF. CDR3 nucleotide sequence: TGTGCCTGGAGTGCCGACAGTGGCTACGAGCAGTACTTC.

This clone was seen a handful of times. V is TRBV5-1 and J is TRBJ2-7, with TRBD1 matching 9 bases. Germline CDR1 is SGHRS and CDR2 is YFSETQ. V lost 0 bases, J lost 6 bases, and 4 bases stayed unmatched. The CDR3 length is 14 residues. The CDR3 region is CASSLAGTGLEQYF. CDR3 nucleotides: TGCGCCAGCAGCTTGGCCGGGACAGGGCTCGAGCAGTACTTC.

This clone was seen a few times. The gene calls are TRBV5-1 and TRBJ2-7; tentatively, D is TRBD2 (6 bases). This CDR3 comprises 17 residues. The germline CDR1 and CDR2 sequences are SGHRS and YFSETQ. Trimming cost V 4 bases and J 6 bases, with 26 bases left between them. The CDR3 nucleotides are TGCGCCAGCAGCCCCATTGGCGAGGCGGGCGCGGGATTCGAGCAGTACTTC. This translates into CASSPIGEAGAGFEQYF. Full variable domain (outside the CDR3, taken from reference TRBV5-1 and TRBJ2-7): KAGVTQTPRYLIKTRGQQVTLSCSPISGHRSVSWYQQTPGQGLQFLFEYFSETQRNKGNFPGRFSGRQFSNSRSEMNVSTLELGDSALYLCASSPIGEAGAGFEQYFGPGTRLTVT.

The V and J genes are TRBV27 and TRBJ2-3; D unclear. CDR1 and CDR2 from the germline V gene are MNHEY and SMNVEV (reference sequence). Trimming took 4 bases from V and 0 from J, leaving 8 bases between them. CDR3 length: 14 amino acids. CDR3 region: CASSWIDSTDTQYF. The CDR3 DNA sequence: TGTGCCAGCAGTTGGATTGATAGCACAGATACGCAGTATTTT.

The V call is TRBV29-1, the J call TRBJ2-2; unclear D gene. The CDR3 contains 11 residues. The V end was cut by 4 bases, the J end by 6 bases, with 6 bases between. Germline loops: CDR1 SQVTM, CDR2 ANQGSEA. The CDR3: CSVGTSGELFF. The DNA of the CDR3 is TGCAGCGTTGGTACCTCCGGGGAGCTGTTTTTT.

Note on this clone: A much larger clone differs by one base, so this may be a read error. This chain uses TRBV5-5 with TRBJ1-1; D ambiguous. Germline V lookup: CDR1 SGHKS, CDR2 YYEKEE (reference sequence). The CDR3 has 12 amino acids. The V end lost 1 base, the J end lost 1 base, and 2 bases lay between the germline ends. The CDR3 spells CASSLRNTEAFF. The CDR3 DNA reads as TGTGCCAGCAGCTTGAGGAACACTGAAGCTTTCTTT.

This clone was detected a few times. The CDR3: CSVLIAGELFF. The CDR3, as DNA: TGCAGCGTTCTGATTGCCGGGGAGCTGTTTTTT. The chain is built from TRBV29-1 and TRBJ2-2, with D hard to call. The V end was cut by 5 bases, the J end by 6 bases, with 7 bases between. CDR1 and CDR2 (germline): SQVTM, ANQGSEA. The CDR3 contains 11 residues.

The gene calls are TRBV25-1 and TRBJ2-1; 7 bases are shared with TRBD2. Germline values: CDR1 MGHDK, CDR2 SYGVNS. This CDR3 spans 16 amino acids. The ends lost 4 bases at V and 4 bases at J; junction bases unmatched: 10. Here the CDR3 DNA reads TGTGCCAGCAGTGGACCGGCTAGCGGCCTTTACAATGAGCAGTTCTTC. Translating it yields CASSGPASGLYNEQFF.

The chain is built from TRBV4-1 and TRBJ2-7; the match to TRBD2 covers 7 bases. V was pared by 6 bases and J by 0 bases, with 5 bases of the junction left unmatched. Per the germline V gene, CDR1 is MGHRA and CDR2 is YSYEKL. This CDR3 comprises 14 residues. CDR3 in amino acids: CASRAGVFSYEQYF. CDR3 coding DNA: TGCGCCAGCAGGGCGGGAGTGTTCTCCTACGAGCAGTACTTC.

There are a few counts of this clone. The V and J genes are TRBV7-9 and TRBJ2-7; 10 bases map to TRBD2. V was clipped by 1 base and J by 5 bases; unmatched bases: 2. The CDR3 has 14 amino acids. Germline V gene data show CDR1 as SEHNR and CDR2 as FQNEAQ (reference sequence). The CDR3, as DNA: TGTGCCAGCAGCTTAGGACTAGCGGGCCACGAGCAGTACTTC. Translation: CASSLGLAGHEQYF.

As concerns this clone: Additional DNA sequences in this sample encode the identical CDR3. V and J are TRBV7-9 and TRBJ1-1; the D is unclear. CDR3 size: 12 residues. Germline values: CDR1 SEHNR, CDR2 FQNEAQ (reference sequence). V lost 3 bases, J lost 3 bases, and 5 bases lay in between. CDR3 coding DNA: TGTGCCAGCAGCTTGGTTGACACTGAAGCTTTCTTT. Translated, it gives CASSLVDTEAFF.

The sample holds one count of this clone. The chain is built from TRBV2 and TRBJ2-1; D possibly corresponds to TRBD2 (6 bases). Germline V lookup: CDR1 SNHLY, CDR2 FYNNEI. Trimming left V 8 bases short and J 5 bases short, with 10 bases between. The CDR3 has 12 residues. As DNA, the CDR3 is TGTGCCAGCCATCGGGGGAACAATGAGCAGTTCTTC. Translation gives CASHRGNNEQFF.

The gene calls are TRBV9 and TRBJ2-1; perhaps TRBD2 as D (6 bases). Trimming removed 0 bases at V and 6 bases at J, with 13 bases between. Germline loops: CDR1 SGDLS, CDR2 YYNGEE. The CDR3 length is 15 residues. The CDR3 sequence: CASSVDGGGANEQFF. As DNA, the CDR3 is TGTGCCAGCAGCGTAGATGGCGGAGGGGCCAATGAGCAGTTCTTC.

This rearrangement joins TRBV5-1 to TRBJ2-7, with D uncertain. Trimming took 4 bases from V and 0 from J, leaving 11 bases between them. The CDR3 length is 14 residues. The germline V gene has CDR1 SGHRS and CDR2 YFSETQ. The CDR3: CASSMMGSSYEQYF. The DNA of the CDR3 is TGCGCCAGCAGCATGATGGGGTCCTCCTACGAGCAGTACTTC.

This clone came up a few times. The chain is built from TRBV7-9 and TRBJ2-2; weak D call: TRBD2 (6 bases). This CDR3 is 13 amino acids long. V was shortened by 7 bases and J by 5 bases, with 11 bases between the two germline ends. Per germline, CDR1 SEHNR and CDR2 FQNEAQ (reference sequence). The CDR3 sequence: CASNPGETGELFF. In DNA form, the CDR3 reads TGTGCCAGCAACCCGGGGGAAACCGGGGAGCTGTTTTTT.

The gene calls are TRBV9 and TRBJ2-2; weak D call: TRBD2 (5 bases). Germline lookup yields CDR1 SGDLS and CDR2 YYNGEE. Deletions cut 4 bases from V and 4 bases from J, with 11 bases between. CDR3 length: 14 amino acids. CDR3 amino acids: CASSPSGSTGELFF. For the CDR3, the DNA is TGTGCCAGCAGCCCAAGTGGGAGCACCGGGGAGCTGTTTTTT.

This clone showed up just once. The V and J genes are TRBV30 and TRBJ1-1; D may be TRBD1 (5 bases). The ends were cut back, 6 bases at V and 4 bases at J, with 21 bases in the middle. Germline V CDR1 and CDR2: GTSNPN, SVGIG (reference sequence). The CDR3 spans 15 residues. CDR3: CACPEIQGGGTEAFF. Here the CDR3 DNA reads TGTGCCTGCCCCGAGATCCAGGGAGGCGGCACTGAAGCTTTCTTT.

The chain links TRBV7-9 to TRBJ1-1, with TRBD1 as a possible D gene (5 bases). The V gene's germline CDR1 is SEHNR and CDR2 FQNEAQ (reference sequence). Trimming left V 0 bases short and J 3 bases short, with 11 bases between. This CDR3 comprises 15 residues. Here the CDR3 reads CASSLAHRLDTEAFF. In nucleotides, the CDR3 is TGTGCCAGCAGCTTAGCGCACAGGTTGGACACTGAAGCTTTCTTT.

J is TRBJ2-2 and V is TRBV2; D is ambiguous. This CDR3 is 10 amino acids long. Germline assignment: CDR1 SNHLY and CDR2 FYNNEI. Trimming took off 7 bases at V and 7 bases at J, with 4 bases between the two ends. Here the CDR3 reads CASKYGELFF. For the CDR3, the DNA is TGTGCCAGCAAATACGGGGAGCTGTTTTTT. The full variable domain, with the rest looked up from reference TRBV2 and TRBJ2-2, is EPEVTQTPSHQVTQMGQEVILRCVPISNHLYFYWYRQILGQKVEFLVSFYNNEISEKSEIFDDQFSVERPDGSNFTLKIRSTKLEDSAMYFCASKYGELFFGEGSRLTVL.

The chain has TRBV5-1 and TRBJ2-2; D tentatively reads TRBD1 or TRBD2 (5 bases each). The CDR3 loop spans 12 amino acids. Per the germline V gene, CDR1 is SGHRS and CDR2 is YFSETQ. Trimming removed 4 bases at V and 5 bases at J, with 6 bases between. This CDR3 reads CASSEGTGELFF. CDR3 in DNA: TGCGCCAGCAGCGAGGGGACCGGGGAGCTGTTTTTT.

Judged by abundance, this clone is medium-sized. The V and J genes are TRBV4-1 and TRBJ1-1; D not certain. This CDR3 is built from 14 residues. The germline V and J ends were trimmed by 3 bases and 6 bases, with 14 bases remaining between them. In germline, CDR1 is MGHRA, CDR2 YSYEKL. This CDR3 reads CASSHTRGNPEAFF. Written as DNA, the CDR3 is TGCGCCAGCAGCCATACCCGGGGAAACCCTGAAGCTTTCTTT.

The chain has TRBV27 and TRBJ2-7; 8 bases match TRBD2. This CDR3 contains 14 residues. Germline CDR1 is MNHEY and CDR2 is SMNVEV (reference sequence). With V trimmed by 5 bases and J by 0 bases, 3 bases remained unmatched. The CDR3 DNA reads as TGTGCCAGCAGTACCCTAGCGGGCTCCTACGAGCAGTACTTC. Encoded protein: CASSTLAGSYEQYF.

The chain recombines TRBV4-1 with TRBJ1-5, with 10 nucleotides matching TRBD1. Germline CDR1 and CDR2: MGHRA and YSYEKL. The CDR3 loop spans 16 amino acids. Trimming took 0 bases from V and 7 from J; bases not matched to a gene: 6. The CDR3 sequence: CASSQDETGGWQPQHF. The CDR3 nucleotides are TGCGCCAGCAGCCAAGACGAGACAGGGGGCTGGCAGCCCCAGCATTTT.

The V and J genes are TRBV9 and TRBJ1-5, with D unresolved. Germline loops: CDR1 SGDLS, CDR2 YYNGEE. The ends were cut back, 4 bases at V and 3 bases at J, with 8 bases in the middle. The CDR3 covers 13 residues. The CDR3 coding sequence is TGTGCCAGCAGCACAGCTTCCAATCAGCCCCAGCATTTT. As protein: CASSTASNQPQHF.

The V and J genes are TRBV6-5 and TRBJ2-7; no reliable D call. This CDR3 is 14 amino acids long. Germline V gene data show CDR1 as MNHEY and CDR2 as SVGAGI. V was pared by 2 bases and J by 1 base, with 9 bases between. This CDR3 reads CASSYGVRSYEQYF. CDR3 nucleotides: TGTGCCAGCAGTTACGGGGTGCGTTCCTACGAGCAGTACTTC.

The chain has TRBV27 and TRBJ2-1, with D maybe TRBD2 (5 bases). The CDR3 has 15 amino acids. Between the trimmed V and J ends, which lost 3 bases and 9 bases, there was a span of 18 bases. Germline CDR1 is MNHEY and CDR2 is SMNVEV (reference sequence). As DNA, the CDR3 is TGTGCCAGCAGTTTTTTTTCCGGTGAGGGTAGTGAGCAGTTCTTC. Residues: CASSFFSGEGSEQFF.